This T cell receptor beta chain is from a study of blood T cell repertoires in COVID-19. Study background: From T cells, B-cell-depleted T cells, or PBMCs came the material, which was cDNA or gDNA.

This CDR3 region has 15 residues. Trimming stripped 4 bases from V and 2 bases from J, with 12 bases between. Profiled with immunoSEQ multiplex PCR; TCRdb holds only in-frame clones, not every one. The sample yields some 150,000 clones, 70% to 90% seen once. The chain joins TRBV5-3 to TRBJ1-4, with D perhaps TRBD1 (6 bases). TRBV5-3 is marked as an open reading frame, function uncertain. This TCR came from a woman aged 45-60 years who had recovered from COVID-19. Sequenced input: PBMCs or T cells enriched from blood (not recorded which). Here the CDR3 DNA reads TGTGCCAGAAGCAGCAACAGGGACACTAATGAAAAACTGTTTTTT. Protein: CARSSNRDTNEKLFF.